The sequence of this TCR beta chain was determined in a study of cytomegalovirus exposure and HLA in healthy donors. Germline assignment: CDR1 SQVTM and CDR2 ANQGSEA. V trimming: 7 bases; J trimming: 5 bases; junction bases outside the gene matches: 4. The CDR3 extends over 12 amino acids. PCR primers comprised 60 Vbeta and 13 Jbeta primers. TCRdb's table, derived via immunoSEQ multiplex PCR, lists solely in-frame clones and lacks some. The sample includes 75,000 to 95,000 clones, roughly 63% of them seen just once. The sample consisted of PBMCs. The chain links TRBV29-1 to TRBJ2-5, with 10 bases matching TRBD1. This clonotype originated in a woman aged 25 to 45 in good health and CMV-seronegative. The CDR3 DNA is TGCAGCGGGGACAGGGGCGCGGAGACCCAGTACTTC. The encoded protein is CSGDRGAETQYF.